This TCR beta chain was sequenced for a study of CD8 T cells in Susac syndrome. General study results and limits: It was acknowledged by the study that relatively few individuals were included in its TCR sequencing and HLA analysis.

Random-hexamer reverse transcription was applied to about 0.45 to 1 ug RNA. Amplification of the TCR beta CDR3 was carried out by immunoSEQ multiplex PCR, which spanned a total of 54 Vbeta and 13 Jbeta segments. TCRdb passed the immunoSEQ multiplex PCR reads through MiXCR, listing each CDR3 protein once. Here the sample spans 110,000 or so distinct CDR3 sequences, about 95% being singletons. This clonotype was observed a single time. Its antigen remains unidentified. The TEMRA cells underwent FACS enrichment, while the CD8+ and CD4+ T cells underwent negative isolation. From germline, CDR1 is SNHLY and CDR2 FYNNEI. V lost 7 bases and J lost 1; bases outside the gene matches: 5. The CDR3 runs to 15 residues.

The clonotype originates from a human donor in good health. The sample comprised CD4+ T cells from PBMCs. V usage is TRBV2 and J usage is TRBJ2-5, with 11 nucleotides matching TRBD2. CDR3: CASIRLAGIQETQYF. The CDR3, as DNA: TGTGCCAGCATACGACTAGCGGGAATCCAAGAGACCCAGTACTTC.